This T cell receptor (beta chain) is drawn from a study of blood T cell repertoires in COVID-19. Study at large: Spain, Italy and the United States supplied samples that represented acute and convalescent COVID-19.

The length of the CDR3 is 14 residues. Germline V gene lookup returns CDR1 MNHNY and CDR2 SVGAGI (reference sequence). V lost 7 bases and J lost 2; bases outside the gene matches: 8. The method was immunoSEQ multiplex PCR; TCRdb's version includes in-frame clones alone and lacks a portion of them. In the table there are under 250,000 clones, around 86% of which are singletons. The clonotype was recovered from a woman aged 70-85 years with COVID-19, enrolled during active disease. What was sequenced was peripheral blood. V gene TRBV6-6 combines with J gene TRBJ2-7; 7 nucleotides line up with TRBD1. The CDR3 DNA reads TGTGCCAGCACTTTCTCCGACAGGGCCTACGAGCAGTACTTC. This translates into CASTFSDRAYEQYF.